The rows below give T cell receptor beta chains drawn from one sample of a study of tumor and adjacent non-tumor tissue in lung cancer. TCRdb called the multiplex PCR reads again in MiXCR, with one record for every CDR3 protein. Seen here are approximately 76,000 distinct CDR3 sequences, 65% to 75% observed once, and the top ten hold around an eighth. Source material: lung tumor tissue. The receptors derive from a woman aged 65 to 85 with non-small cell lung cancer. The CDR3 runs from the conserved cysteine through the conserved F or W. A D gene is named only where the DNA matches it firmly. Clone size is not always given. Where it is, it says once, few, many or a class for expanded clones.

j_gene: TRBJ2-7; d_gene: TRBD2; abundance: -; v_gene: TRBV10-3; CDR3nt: TGTGCCATCAGGACAAGGGAACTAGCGGGTGTCCCCTACGAGCAGTACTTC; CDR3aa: CAIRTRELAGVPYEQYF
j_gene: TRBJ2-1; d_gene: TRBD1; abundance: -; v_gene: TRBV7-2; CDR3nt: TGTGCCAGCAGCCCAGGGGTGGGGACAGGGTGGGAGCAGTTCTTC; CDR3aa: CASSPGVGTGWEQFF
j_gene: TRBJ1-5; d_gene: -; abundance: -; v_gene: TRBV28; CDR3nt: TGTGCCAGCGGGTTGGGGGATCGTCATCAGTCCCAGCATTTT; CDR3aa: CASGLGDRHQSQHF
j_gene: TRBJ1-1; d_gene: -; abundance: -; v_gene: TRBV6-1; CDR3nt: TGTGCCAGTATCAACCAAGCCGGCGAGAACACTGAAGCTCTCTTT; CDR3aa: CASINQAGENTEALF
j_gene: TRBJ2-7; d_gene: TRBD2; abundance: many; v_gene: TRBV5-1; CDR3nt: TGCGCCAGCAGCTCCGAAGCGGGAATGGCGAACGAGCAGTACTTC; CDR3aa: CASSSEAGMANEQYF
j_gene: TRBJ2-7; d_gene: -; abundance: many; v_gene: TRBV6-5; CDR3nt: TGTGCCAGCAGTTACTCGGGGCGCGAGCAGTACTTC; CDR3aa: CASSYSGREQYF
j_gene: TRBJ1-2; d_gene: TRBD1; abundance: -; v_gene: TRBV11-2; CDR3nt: TGTGCCAACAGCTCGACAGGGGCTTCTGGCTACACCTTC; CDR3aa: CANSSTGASGYTF
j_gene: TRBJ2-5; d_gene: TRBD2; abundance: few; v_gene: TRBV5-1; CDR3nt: TGCGCCAGCAGCCCTGGCACTAGCGGGAGGGGAGGCCAAGAGACCCAGTACTTC; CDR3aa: CASSPGTSGRGGQETQYF
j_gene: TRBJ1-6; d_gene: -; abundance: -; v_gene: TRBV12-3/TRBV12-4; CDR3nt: TGTGGCAGCAGTTTTAATACCCAGGCGAATTCACCCCTCCACTTT; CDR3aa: CGSSFNTQANSPLHF
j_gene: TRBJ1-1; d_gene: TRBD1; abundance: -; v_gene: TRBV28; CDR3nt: TGTGCCAGCAGTGGGACAGGGCTGGACACTGAAGCTTTCTTT; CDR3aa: CASSGTGLDTEAFF
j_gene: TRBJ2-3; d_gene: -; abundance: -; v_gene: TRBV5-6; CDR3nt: TGTACCAGCAGCCCGACGGACGGATCGAGCACAGGTACGCAGTATTTT; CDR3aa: CTSSPTDGSSTGTQYF
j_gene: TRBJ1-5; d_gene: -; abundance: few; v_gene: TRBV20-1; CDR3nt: TGCAGTGCTAGAGGTGTACAGAGAGGAGGGAGCAGTCAGCCCCAGCATTTT; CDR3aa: CSARGVQRGGSSQPQHF
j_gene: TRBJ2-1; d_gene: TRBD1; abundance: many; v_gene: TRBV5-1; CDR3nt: TGCGCCAGCGGACAGGGGGCGCACAATGAGCAGTTCTTC; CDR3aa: CASGQGAHNEQFF
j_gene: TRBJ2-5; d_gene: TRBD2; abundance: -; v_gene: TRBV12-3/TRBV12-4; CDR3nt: TGTGCCAGCAGTCCAATTAGCGGGAGCCTTTCCCAGTATTTC; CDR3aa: CASSPISGSLSQYF
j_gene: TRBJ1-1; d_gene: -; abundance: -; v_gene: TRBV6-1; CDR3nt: TGTGCCAGCAGTGAATGGGGGCGGAGGATTGTGGGCACTGAAGCTTTCTTT; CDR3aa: CASSEWGRRIVGTEAFF
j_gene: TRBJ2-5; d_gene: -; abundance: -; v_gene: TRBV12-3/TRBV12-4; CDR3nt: TGTGCCAGCAGCGGGACGATGGGGCCGACCCAGTACTTC; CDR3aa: CASSGTMGPTQYF
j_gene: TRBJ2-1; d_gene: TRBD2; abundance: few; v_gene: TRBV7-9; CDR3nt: TGTGCCAACAGCTCCGGGGCTAGCGGGAACAATGAGCAGTTCTTC; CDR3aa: CANSSGASGNNEQFF
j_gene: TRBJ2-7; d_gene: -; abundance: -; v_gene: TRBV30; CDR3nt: TGTGCCTGGAGATTACCCGGGAGCTCCTACGAGCAGTACTTC; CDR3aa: CAWRLPGSSYEQYF
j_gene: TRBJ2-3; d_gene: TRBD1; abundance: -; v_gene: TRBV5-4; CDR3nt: TGTGCCAGCAGCACAGGATTCGGGGCAGGGGGCTCAGATACACAGTATTTT; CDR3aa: CASSTGFGAGGSDTQYF
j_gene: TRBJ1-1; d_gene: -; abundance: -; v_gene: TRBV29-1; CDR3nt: TGCAGCGTTGCGGAGGTGGGGACTGAAGCTTTCTTT; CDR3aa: CSVAEVGTEAFF
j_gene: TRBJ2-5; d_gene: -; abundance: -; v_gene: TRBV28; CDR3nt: TGTGCCAGCAGTGCCCTCGTGAGCGGCCAAAAAGATACCCAGTACTTC; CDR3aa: CASSALVSGQKDTQYF
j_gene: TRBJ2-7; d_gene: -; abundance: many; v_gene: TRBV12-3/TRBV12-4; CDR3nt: TGTGCCAGCAGTTTAATGAGTGCCTACGAGCAGTACTTC; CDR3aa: CASSLMSAYEQYF
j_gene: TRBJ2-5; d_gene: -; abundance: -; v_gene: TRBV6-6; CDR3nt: TGTACCAGCAGTTTTCTCCAGGGGGCGGGGGAGACCCAGTGCTTC; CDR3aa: CTSSFLQGAGETQCF
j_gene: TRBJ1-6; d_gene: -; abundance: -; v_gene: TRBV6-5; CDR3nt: TGTGCCAGCAGTTACTCGGACAGATTGAATTCACCCCTCCTCTTT; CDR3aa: CASSYSDRLNSPLLF
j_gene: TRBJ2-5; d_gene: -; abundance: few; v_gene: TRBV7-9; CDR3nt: TGTGCCAGCAGCTTAGCGTCGGTTGAGACCCAGTACTTC; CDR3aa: CASSLASVETQYF
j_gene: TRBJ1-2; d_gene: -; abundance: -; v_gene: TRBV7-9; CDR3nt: TGTGCCAGCAGCTTAGGTTGGGGGCGCGACTATGGCTACACCTTC; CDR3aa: CASSLGWGRDYGYTF
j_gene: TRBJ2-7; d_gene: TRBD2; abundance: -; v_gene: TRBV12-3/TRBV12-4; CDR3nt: TGTGCCAGCAGTCTAGTGGGGGGGTTACGCTCCTACGAGCAGTGCTTC; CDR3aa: CASSLVGGLRSYEQCF
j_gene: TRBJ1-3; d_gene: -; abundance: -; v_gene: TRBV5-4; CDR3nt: TGTGCCAGCAGCCGGGACAAGGGGTCTGGAAACACCAAATATTTT; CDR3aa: CASSRDKGSGNTKYF
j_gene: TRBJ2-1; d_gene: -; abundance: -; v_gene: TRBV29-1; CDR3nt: TGCAGCCCCGATCTCTACAATGAGCAGTTCTTC; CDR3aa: CSPDLYNEQFF
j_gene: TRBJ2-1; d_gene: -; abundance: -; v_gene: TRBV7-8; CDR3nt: TGTACCAGCAGCTTGCATGGACCTTTGGATGAGCAGTTCTTC; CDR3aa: CTSSLHGPLDEQFF
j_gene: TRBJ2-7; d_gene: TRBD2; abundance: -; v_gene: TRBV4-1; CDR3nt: TGCGCCAGCAGTCAAAGGACTAGCGGGAGGTATGATCAGTACTTC; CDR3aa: CASSQRTSGRYDQYF
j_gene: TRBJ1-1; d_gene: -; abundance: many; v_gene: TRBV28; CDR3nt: TGTGCCAGCAGAGGCAGGAACACTGAAGCTTTCTTT; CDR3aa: CASRGRNTEAFF
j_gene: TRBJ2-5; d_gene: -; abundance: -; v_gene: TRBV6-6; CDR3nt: TGTGCCAGCAGTTACCAAGGCAACTCAGATAGGGAGACCCGGTACTTC; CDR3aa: CASSYQGNSDRETRYF
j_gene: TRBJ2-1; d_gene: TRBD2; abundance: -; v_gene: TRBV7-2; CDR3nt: TGTGCCAGCAGCCGGGGGACTAGCGGGCGACTGAATGAGCAGTTCTTC; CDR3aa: CASSRGTSGRLNEQFF
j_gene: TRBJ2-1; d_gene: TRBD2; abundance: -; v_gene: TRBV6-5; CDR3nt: TGTGTCAGCAGTACGACCGGGACTATAGTCCTCGATGAGCAGTTCTTC; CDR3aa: CVSSTTGTIVLDEQFF
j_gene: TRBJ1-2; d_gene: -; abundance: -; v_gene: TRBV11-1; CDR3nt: TGTGCCAACAGTCACTCGGGAGTTGTCTATGGCTACACCTTC; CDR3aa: CANSHSGVVYGYTF
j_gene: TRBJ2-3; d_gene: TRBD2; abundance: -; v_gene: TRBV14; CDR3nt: TGTGCCGGCAGCCTGCGGGAGGGCCGACCAGATACGCAGTATTTT; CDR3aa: CAGSLREGRPDTQYF
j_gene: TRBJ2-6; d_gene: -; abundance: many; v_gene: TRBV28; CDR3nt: TGTGCCAGCAGCCCAGATCCCGGACAGATTTCTGGGGCCAACGTCCTGACTTTC; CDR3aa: CASSPDPGQISGANVLTF
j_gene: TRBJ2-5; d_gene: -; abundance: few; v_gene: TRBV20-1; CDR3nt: TGCAGTGCTTTACCTCTACTAGAAGCAGAAGAGACCCAGTACTTC; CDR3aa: CSALPLLEAEETQYF
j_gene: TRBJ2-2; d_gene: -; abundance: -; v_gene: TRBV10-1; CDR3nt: TGCACCGGCAAACCGAACACGGGGACCGGGGAGCTGTTTTTT; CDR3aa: CTGKPNTGTGELFF
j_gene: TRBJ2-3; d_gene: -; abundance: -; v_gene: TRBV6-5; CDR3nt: TGTCTCAGCAGTTACTCGTTTATGAACACAGATGCGCAGTATTTT; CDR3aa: CLSSYSFMNTDAQYF
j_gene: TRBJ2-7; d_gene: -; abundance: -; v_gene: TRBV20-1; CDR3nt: TGCAGTACTAGCCGGGACAGCATTTCCTACGAGCAGTACTTC; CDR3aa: CSTSRDSISYEQYF
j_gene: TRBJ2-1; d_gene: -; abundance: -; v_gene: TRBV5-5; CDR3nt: TGTACCAGCAGCTTGGGTACTAGTCTCCCCTACAATGAGCAGTTCTTC; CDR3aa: CTSSLGTSLPYNEQFF
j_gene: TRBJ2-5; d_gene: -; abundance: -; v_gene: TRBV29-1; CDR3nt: TGCAGCGTTGAAGAGGTCTGGGTCGCGACTCAGTACTTC; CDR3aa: CSVEEVWVATQYF
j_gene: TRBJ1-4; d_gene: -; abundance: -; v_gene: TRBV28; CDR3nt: TGTGCCAGCCAGGAGACTAATGAAAAACTGTTTTTT; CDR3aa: CASQETNEKLFF
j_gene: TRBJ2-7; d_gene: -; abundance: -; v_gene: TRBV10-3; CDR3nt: TGTGCCATCAGTGTTGTAGTGGGAGTAAAGGAGCAGTATTTC; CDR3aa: CAISVVVGVKEQYF
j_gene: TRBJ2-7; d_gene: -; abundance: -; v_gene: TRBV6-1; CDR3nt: TGTGCCAGCAGGAATAGCGGCTCCTACGAGGAGTATTTC; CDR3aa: CASRNSGSYEEYF
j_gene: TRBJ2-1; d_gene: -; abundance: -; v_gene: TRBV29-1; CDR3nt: TGCAGCGTTCAGGTCAGAAACTACAATGATCAGTTCTTC; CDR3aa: CSVQVRNYNDQFF
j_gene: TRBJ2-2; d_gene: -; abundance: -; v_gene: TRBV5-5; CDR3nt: TGTGCCAGCGGCCAGGCCCCTACCGGGGAGCTGTTTTTT; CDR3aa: CASGQAPTGELFF
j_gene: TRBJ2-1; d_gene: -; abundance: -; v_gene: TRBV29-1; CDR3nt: TGCAGCGTCGCTGACGGGAATAATGAGCAGTTCTTC; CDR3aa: CSVADGNNEQFF
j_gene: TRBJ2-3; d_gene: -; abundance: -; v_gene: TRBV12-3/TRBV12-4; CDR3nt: TGTGCCAGCAGTTTGGTGGCCCAAGGGGCAGATATGCAGTATTTT; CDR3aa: CASSLVAQGADMQYF
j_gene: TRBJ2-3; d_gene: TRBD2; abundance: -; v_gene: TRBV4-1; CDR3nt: TGTACCAGCAGCCAAAAGGTGGCTAGCGGAGACACAGATACGCAGTATTTT; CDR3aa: CTSSQKVASGDTDTQYF
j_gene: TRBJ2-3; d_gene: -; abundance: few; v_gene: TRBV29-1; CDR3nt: TGCAGCGTTCACCCCAAGAGTATAGATACGCAGTATTTT; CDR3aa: CSVHPKSIDTQYF
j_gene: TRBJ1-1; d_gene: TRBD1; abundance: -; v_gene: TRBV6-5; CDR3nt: TGTGCCAGCAACCGACAGGGGGCTACTGAAGCTTCCTTT; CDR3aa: CASNRQGATEASF
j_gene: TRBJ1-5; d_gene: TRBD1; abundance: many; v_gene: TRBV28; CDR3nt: TGTGCCAGCAGTCCCTTGACAGGGTCCGTGGGGAGCAATCAGCCCCAGCATTTT; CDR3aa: CASSPLTGSVGSNQPQHF
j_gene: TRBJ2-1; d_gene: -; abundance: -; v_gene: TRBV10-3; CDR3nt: TGTGCCATCAGTGAGTCGGCTAGCGAGGCTGAGCAGTTCTTC; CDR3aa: CAISESASEAEQFF
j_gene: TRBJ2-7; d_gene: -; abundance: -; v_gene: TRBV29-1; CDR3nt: TGCAGCGTTGTGACTGACGGTCTAGTGGAATGGGGGGAGCAGTACTTC; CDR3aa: CSVVTDGLVEWGEQYF
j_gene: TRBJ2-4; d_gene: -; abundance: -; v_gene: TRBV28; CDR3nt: TGTGGCAGCAGTTTAAGACAAGGGGCGGCCAAAAACATTCGGTACTTC; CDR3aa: CGSSLRQGAAKNIRYF